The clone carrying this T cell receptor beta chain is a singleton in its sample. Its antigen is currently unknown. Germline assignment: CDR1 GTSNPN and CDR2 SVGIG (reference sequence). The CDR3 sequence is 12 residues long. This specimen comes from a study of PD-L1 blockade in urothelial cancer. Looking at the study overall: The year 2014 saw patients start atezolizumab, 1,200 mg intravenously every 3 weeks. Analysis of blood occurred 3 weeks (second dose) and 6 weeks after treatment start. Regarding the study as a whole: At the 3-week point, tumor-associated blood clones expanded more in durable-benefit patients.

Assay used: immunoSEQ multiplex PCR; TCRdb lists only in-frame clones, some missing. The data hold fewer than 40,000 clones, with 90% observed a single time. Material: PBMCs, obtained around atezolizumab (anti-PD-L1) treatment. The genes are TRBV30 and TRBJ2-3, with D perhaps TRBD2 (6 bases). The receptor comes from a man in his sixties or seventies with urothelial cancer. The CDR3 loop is CAGGAHTDTQYF. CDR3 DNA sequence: TGTGCGGGGGGAGCGCACACAGATACGCAGTATTTT.